This TCR beta chain originates from a study of cytomegalovirus exposure and HLA in healthy donors. Points from the study as a whole: In a later analysis, an Asian-associated ancestry cluster reportedly showed fewer N-insertions than the approximately 640-donor mean.

On this clone itself: The antigen is undetermined.

PCR employed 60 Vbeta and 13 Jbeta primers. How the authors handled the data: As a later analysis found, there were 70 million to 80 million unique TCR beta chains, of which roughly 11 million were shared. Some clones are missing from TCRdb's copy, which holds only in-frame ones; the method was immunoSEQ multiplex PCR. That table supplies the V and J calls and clone size; D and trimming were determined from the DNA. Of 150,000 to 200,000 clones listed, approximately 85% are singletons. V was shortened by 1 base and J by 0 bases, with 4 bases between the two germline ends. Germline V gene sequence: CDR1 LNHNV, CDR2 YYDKDF (reference sequence). The CDR3 extends over 14 amino acids.

The chain employs TRBV15 and TRBJ1-5; no clear D. The sample comprised PBMCs. The clonotype was recovered from a woman between 50 and 59 years old in good health and CMV-seronegative. The CDR3, as DNA: TGTGCCACCAGCAGAGCTTCTAGCAATCAGCCCCAGCATTTT. It is translated as CATSRASSNQPQHF.